This T cell receptor (beta chain) was observed in a study of shared clonotypes between healthy human individuals. Overall study context: The composition of the donors was a couple of women and a few men aged 18 to 49. Study-level results: It was the non-shared clonotypes that had lower generation probabilities than clonotypes shared by all four donors.

Turning to this clone: The target antigen is unknown.

Trimming pared 2 bases from V and 2 bases from J, leaving 13 bases between. Per germline, CDR1 SGHAT and CDR2 FQNNGV. The CDR3 covers 15 residues. Nashville, Tennessee was home to all donors, each a Caucasian adult. Each replicate PCR on the sorted subsets used 200 to 250 ng DNA (approximately 33,000 T cell genomes). Measured with immunoSEQ multiplex PCR; TCRdb has only the in-frame clones, and not every one. The sample lists 950,000 to 1,300,000 clones; about 70% were seen once. The sequenced material came from memory CD4+ T cells sorted from blood. Specified subset: CD45RA-negative fraction. The receptor comes from a young man in good health. The V gene is TRBV11-2, the J gene TRBJ2-7; D is unclear. Written as DNA, the CDR3 is TGTGCCAGCAGCTTAACGGCTTCGGCCCCCTACGAGCAGTACTTC. Translated, it gives CASSLTASAPYEQYF.